A selection of T cell receptor beta chains follows, all from one sample in a study of blood T cell repertoires in COVID-19. Libraries were prepared by immunoSEQ multiplex PCR; TCRdb keeps only in-frame clonotypes and omits some of them. The sample includes about 400,000 clones, approximately 85% of them seen just once. Sequencing used PBMCs or T cells enriched from blood (not recorded which). Every receptor here comes from a woman aged 40 to 49 with acute COVID-19. Each CDR3 is given without its conserved first and last residue. Each record gives: V gene, clone size, J gene, CDR3 protein. Clone sizes are given selectively: once, few, many, or a class where the clone is expanded.

TRBV7-8	.	TRBJ2-7	ASSSTRTSGFSSYEQY
TRBV6-1	few	TRBJ1-2	ASSAGVGAPVGGYT
TRBV2	.	TRBJ2-1	ASSLPGLAGASPNEQF
TRBV27	few	TRBJ1-5	ASSSIDSNQPQH
TRBV19	.	TRBJ1-2	ASAPPGQGNYGYT
TRBV30	few	TRBJ2-3	AWSSPDTQY
TRBV29-1	few	TRBJ1-2	SVEGQADYGYT
TRBV9	once	TRBJ1-4	ASSVGPGEGEKLF
TRBV5-1	.	TRBJ1-1	ASSLGGTANTEAF
TRBV2	.	TRBJ2-5	ARRRDNQETQY
TRBV5-3	.	TRBJ2-1	ARSPGLDPREQF
TRBV2	few	TRBJ1-1	ASSRDRGTEAF
TRBV5-1	.	TRBJ1-2	ASSLTGLNYGYT
TRBV5-1	.	TRBJ1-6	ASSFDQDSPLH
TRBV5-5	.	TRBJ1-3	ASSLPYRGPGNTIY
TRBV29-1	.	TRBJ1-2	SARDRRNYGYT
TRBV18	once	TRBJ1-1	ASSLDSPNTEAF
TRBV5-8	.	TRBJ1-4	ASSLLPNEKLF
TRBV9	.	TRBJ2-6	ASTRDTDLGGANVLT
TRBV6-5	.	TRBJ2-5	ASSRQGADEETQY
TRBV30	.	TRBJ2-2	AWSPGTSADTGELF
TRBV12-3/TRBV12-4	once	TRBJ1-5	ASSREVRQPQH
TRBV3-1/TRBV3-2	.	TRBJ1-2	ASSQDLLGGRLHGYT
TRBV6-2/TRBV6-3	.	TRBJ2-7	ASSYQAGGQY
TRBV19	.	TRBJ1-5	ASKISGGGAGNQPQH
TRBV11-2	.	TRBJ2-3	ASSEDRGGSTDTQY
TRBV11-2	once	TRBJ2-1	ASSLGGGSPHEQF
TRBV19	.	TRBJ1-2	ASRVGQNYGYT
TRBV5-1	.	TRBJ1-5	ASRPTGGNQPQH
TRBV30	once	TRBJ1-2	AWARTGVDYGYT
TRBV4-1	.	TRBJ1-2	ASSQAQRGGIYYGYT
TRBV7-9	once	TRBJ2-2	ASSLASGQGSTGELF
TRBV5-5	.	TRBJ2-3	ASTQRSTDTQY
TRBV3-1/TRBV3-2	.	TRBJ2-3	ASSLGAGLVKNTQY
TRBV18	.	TRBJ2-7	ASSPRLAGETSSYEQY
TRBV15	.	TRBJ1-1	ATSRVQGTEAF
TRBV7-8	.	TRBJ2-7	ASSPWTGFGFASEQY
TRBV29-1	.	TRBJ1-2	SVEESAAKEGYT
TRBV25-1	.	TRBJ2-3	ASRRGGTDTQY
TRBV25-1	.	TRBJ2-2	ASSVYRGLDGELF
TRBV18	.	TRBJ1-3	ASSPPAGSGNTIY
TRBV5-1	.	TRBJ2-3	ASSLAPGQGTDTQY
TRBV5-4	.	TRBJ2-7	ASSRPGQGSYEQY
TRBV27	.	TRBJ2-3	ASSFDRQGVTDTQY
TRBV6-5	.	TRBJ2-7	ASSPRAGSSYEQY
TRBV5-8	.	TRBJ2-3	ASSLLGQGSDTQY
TRBV14	.	TRBJ2-7	ASSPRGPLFLREQY
TRBV7-2	.	TRBJ1-2	ARGTGESYT
TRBV9	.	TRBJ2-2	ASSVEERGSGELF
TRBV5-4	.	TRBJ1-4	ASSPTGTNEKLF
TRBV2	.	TRBJ2-2	ASGRGTGELF
TRBV7-9	.	TRBJ2-7	ASSPGQGQYEQY
TRBV5-1	.	TRBJ1-1	ASSLGPGYTEAF